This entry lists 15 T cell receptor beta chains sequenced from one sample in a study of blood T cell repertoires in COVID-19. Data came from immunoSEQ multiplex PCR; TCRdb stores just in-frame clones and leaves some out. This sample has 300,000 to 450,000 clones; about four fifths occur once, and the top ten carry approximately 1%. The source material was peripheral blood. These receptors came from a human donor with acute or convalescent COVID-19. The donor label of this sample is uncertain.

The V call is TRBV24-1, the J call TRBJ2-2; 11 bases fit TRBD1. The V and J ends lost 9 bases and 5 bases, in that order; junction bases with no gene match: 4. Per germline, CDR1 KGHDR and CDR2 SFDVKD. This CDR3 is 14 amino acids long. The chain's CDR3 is CATQGQGATGELFF. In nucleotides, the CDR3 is TGTGCCACCCAAGGACAGGGGGCAACCGGGGAGCTGTTTTTT.

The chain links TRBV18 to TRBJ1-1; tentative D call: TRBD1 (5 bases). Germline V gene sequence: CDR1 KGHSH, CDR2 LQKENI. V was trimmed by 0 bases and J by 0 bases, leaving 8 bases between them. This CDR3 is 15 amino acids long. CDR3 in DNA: TGTGCCAGCTCACCACCCGGGACTCTGAACACTGAAGCTTTCTTT. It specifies CASSPPGTLNTEAFF.

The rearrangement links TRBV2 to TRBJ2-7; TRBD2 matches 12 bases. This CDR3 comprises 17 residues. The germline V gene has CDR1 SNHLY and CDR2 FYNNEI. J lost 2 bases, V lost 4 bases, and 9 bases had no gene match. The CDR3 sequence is CASSAHQTSGRPYEQYF. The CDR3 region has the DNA TGTGCCAGCAGTGCCCACCAGACTAGCGGGAGACCCTACGAGCAGTACTTC.

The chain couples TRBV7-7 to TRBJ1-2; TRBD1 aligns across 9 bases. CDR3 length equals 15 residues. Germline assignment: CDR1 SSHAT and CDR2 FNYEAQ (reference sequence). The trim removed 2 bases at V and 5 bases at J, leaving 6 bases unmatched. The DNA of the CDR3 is TGTGCCAGCAGCTTAAAGTGGACAGGGGAATATGGCTACACCTTC. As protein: CASSLKWTGEYGYTF.

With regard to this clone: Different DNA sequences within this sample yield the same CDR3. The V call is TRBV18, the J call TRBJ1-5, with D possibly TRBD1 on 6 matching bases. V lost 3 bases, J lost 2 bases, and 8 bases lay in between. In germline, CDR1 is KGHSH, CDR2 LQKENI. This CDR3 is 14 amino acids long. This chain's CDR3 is CASSPTGGNQPQHF. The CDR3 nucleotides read TGTGCCAGCTCACCGACAGGTGGCAATCAGCCCCAGCATTTT. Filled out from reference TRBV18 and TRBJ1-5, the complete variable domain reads NAGVMQNPRHLVRRRGQEARLRCSPMKGHSHVYWYRQLPEEGLKFMVYLQKENIIDESGMPKERFSAEFPKEGPSILRIQQVVRGDSAAYFCASSPTGGNQPQHFGDGTRLSIL.

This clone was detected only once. The CDR3 region has the DNA TGTGCCAGCAGCAGACAGGTTAACATGAACACTGAAGCTTTCTTT. It is translated as CASSRQVNMNTEAFF. The V call is TRBV27, the J call TRBJ1-1; D perhaps matches TRBD1 (6 bases). The V gene lost 6 bases and the J gene lost 0 bases, with 14 bases spanning the gap. Per germline, CDR1 MNHEY and CDR2 SMNVEV (reference sequence). The CDR3 consists of 15 residues.

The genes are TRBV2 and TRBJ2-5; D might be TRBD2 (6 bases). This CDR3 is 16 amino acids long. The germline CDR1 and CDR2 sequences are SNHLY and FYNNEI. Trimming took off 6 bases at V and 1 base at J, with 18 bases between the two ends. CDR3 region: CASRPWTTGAQETQYF. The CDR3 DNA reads TGTGCCAGCAGGCCCTGGACTACAGGTGCCCAAGAGACCCAGTACTTC.

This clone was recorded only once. The CDR3 nucleotides read TGTGCCAGTAGTATAGTTATCGGCAGGGGATTAAGGCAGTTCTTC. It encodes CASSIVIGRGLRQFF. The rearrangement uses TRBV19 and TRBJ2-1, with D maybe TRBD1 (6 bases). V lost 1 base and J 12 bases, leaving 19 bases between the germline ends. The CDR3 contains 15 residues. CDR1 and CDR2 from the germline V gene are LNHDA and SQIVND (reference sequence).

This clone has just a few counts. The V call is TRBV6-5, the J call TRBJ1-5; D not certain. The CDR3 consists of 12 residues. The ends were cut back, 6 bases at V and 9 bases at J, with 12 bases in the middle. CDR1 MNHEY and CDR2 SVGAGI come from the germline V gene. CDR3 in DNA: TGTGCCAGCAGAGGAGTGGGTCGGCCCCAGCATTTT. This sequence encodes CASRGVGRPQHF.

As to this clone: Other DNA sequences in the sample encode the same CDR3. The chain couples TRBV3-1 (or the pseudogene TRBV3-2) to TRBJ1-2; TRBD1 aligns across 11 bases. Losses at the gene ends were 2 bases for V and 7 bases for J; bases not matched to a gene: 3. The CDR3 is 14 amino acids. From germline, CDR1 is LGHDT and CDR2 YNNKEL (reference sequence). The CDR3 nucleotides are TGTGCCAGCAGCCAACGGGACAGGGGGTCTGGCTACACCTTC. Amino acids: CASSQRDRGSGYTF.

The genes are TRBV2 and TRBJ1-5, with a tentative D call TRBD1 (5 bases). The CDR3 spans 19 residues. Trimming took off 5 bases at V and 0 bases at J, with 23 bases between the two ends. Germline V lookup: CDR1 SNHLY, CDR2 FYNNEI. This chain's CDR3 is CASSPPGHDSGNSNQPQHF. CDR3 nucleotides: TGTGCCAGCAGTCCCCCCGGACACGACTCCGGCAATAGCAATCAGCCCCAGCATTTT.

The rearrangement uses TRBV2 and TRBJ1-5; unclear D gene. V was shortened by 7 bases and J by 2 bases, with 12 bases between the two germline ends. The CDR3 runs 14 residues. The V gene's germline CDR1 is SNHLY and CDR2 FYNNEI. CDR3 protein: CASTDLGRNQPQHF. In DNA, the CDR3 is TGTGCCAGCACGGACTTAGGGCGCAATCAGCCCCAGCATTTT.

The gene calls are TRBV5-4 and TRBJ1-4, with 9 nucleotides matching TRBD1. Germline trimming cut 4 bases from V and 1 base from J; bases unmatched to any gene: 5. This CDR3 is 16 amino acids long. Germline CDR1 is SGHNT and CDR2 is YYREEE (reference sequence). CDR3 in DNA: TGTGCCAGCAGCCTACAGGGGGCAAGAACTAATGAAAAACTGTTTTTT. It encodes CASSLQGARTNEKLFF.

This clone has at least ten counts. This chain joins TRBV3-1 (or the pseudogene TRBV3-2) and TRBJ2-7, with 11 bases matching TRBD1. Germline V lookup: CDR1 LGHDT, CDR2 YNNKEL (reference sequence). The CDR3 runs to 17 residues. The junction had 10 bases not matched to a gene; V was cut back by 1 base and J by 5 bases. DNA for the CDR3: TGTGCCAGCAGCCAAGTGGTGGGGCGGACAGGGGGCGACGAGCAGTACTTC. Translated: CASSQVVGRTGGDEQYF.

CDR3 sequence: CASSLTTSGTNEQFF. CDR3 sequence (DNA): TGCGCCAGCAGCTTGACGACTAGCGGGACGAATGAGCAGTTCTTC. The chain employs TRBV5-1 and TRBJ2-1, with 11 bases that match TRBD2. CDR1 and CDR2 from the germline V gene are SGHRS and YFSETQ. V gave up 1 base and J gave up 7 bases; unmatched junction bases: 4. The CDR3 is 15 residues long.